These 21 T cell receptor beta chains were all obtained from the same sample, sequenced in a study of blood T cell repertoires in COVID-19. Libraries were prepared by immunoSEQ multiplex PCR; TCRdb keeps only in-frame clonotypes and omits some of them. Among about 72,000 clones listed, 90% were seen once. The material sequenced was peripheral blood. All receptors come from a human donor in a cohort sampled during active COVID-19.

The gene calls are TRBV5-6 and TRBJ2-5; TRBD1 agrees at 9 bases. Germline loops: CDR1 SGHDT, CDR2 YYEEEE. CDR3 length: 15 amino acids. V shed 1 base and J 2 bases; nucleotides not matched to a gene: 3. This chain's CDR3 is CASSLPGTGQETQYF. The CDR3 DNA reads TGTGCCAGCAGCTTGCCCGGGACAGGGCAAGAGACCCAGTACTTC. The full variable domain, rest sourced from reference TRBV5-6 and TRBJ2-5, is DAGVTQSPTHLIKTRGQQVTLRCSPKSGHDTVSWYQQALGQGPQFIFQYYEEEERQRGNFPDRFSGHQFPNYSSELNVNALLLGDSALYLCASSLPGTGQETQYFGPGTRLLVL.

CDR3 sequence reads: CASGVGETYEQYF. CDR3 DNA sequence: TGTGCCAGCGGAGTAGGGGAAACCTACGAGCAGTACTTC. This chain links TRBV6-5 with TRBJ2-7; D might be TRBD1 (5 bases). There are 13 residues in the CDR3. Germline V lookup: CDR1 MNHEY, CDR2 SVGAGI. Trimming left V 8 bases short and J 2 bases short, with 13 bases between.

The chain combines TRBV29-1 with TRBJ2-3, with 8 nucleotides matching TRBD1. Per the germline V gene, CDR1 is SQVTM and CDR2 is ANQGSEA. V lost 7 bases to trimming and J lost 2 bases; unmatched junction nucleotides: 8. CDR3 length equals 14 residues. CDR3 in DNA: TGCAGCGGACGAGGACAGGGCCACACAGATACGCAGTATTTT. Protein sequence: CSGRGQGHTDTQYF.

The chain uses TRBV28 and TRBJ2-7; the match to TRBD2 covers 10 bases. CDR1 is MDHEN and CDR2 is SYDVKM in the germline V gene. Trimming took 2 bases from V and 1 from J; bases not matched to a gene: 2. This CDR3 region has 15 residues. CDR3 in DNA: TGTGCCAGCAGTTTAGGACTAGCGGAGTCCTACGAGCAGTACTTC. Amino acids: CASSLGLAESYEQYF. Variable domain in full (rest from reference TRBV28 and TRBJ2-7): DVKVTQSSRYLVKRTGEKVFLECVQDMDHENMFWYRQDPGLGLRLIYFSYDVKMKEKGDIPEGYSVSREKKERFSLILESASTNQTSMYLCASSLGLAESYEQYFGPGTRLTVT.

V is TRBV2 and J is TRBJ2-1; no reliable D call. This CDR3 spans 13 amino acids. V lost 4 bases to trimming and J lost 5 bases, with 9 bases between them. Per germline, CDR1 SNHLY and CDR2 FYNNEI. CDR3: CASSVGQDNEQFF. The CDR3 DNA follows: TGTGCCAGCAGTGTTGGGCAGGACAATGAGCAGTTCTTC.

Only one count was recorded for this clone. J is TRBJ2-5 and V is TRBV10-3, with a tentative D call TRBD1 (7 bases). Germline V gives CDR1 ENHRY, CDR2 SYGVKD. The CDR3 extends over 13 amino acids. Trimming took off 11 bases at V and 2 bases at J, with 15 bases between the two ends. The CDR3: CAAGQAGQETQYF. The CDR3 coding sequence is TGTGCCGCCGGACAGGCGGGACAAGAGACCCAGTACTTC.

This chain joins TRBV11-2 and TRBJ2-3; TRBD1 matches 9 bases. With V trimmed by 2 bases and J by 6 bases, 6 bases remained unmatched. In germline, CDR1 is SGHAT, CDR2 FQNNGV. The CDR3 sequence is 15 residues long. In DNA form, the CDR3 reads TGTGCCAGCAGCTTAAGGGGGACAGGGACGGATACGCAGTATTTT. This sequence encodes CASSLRGTGTDTQYF.

The V and J genes are TRBV6-6 and TRBJ1-4; 12 nucleotides align to TRBD1. The CDR3 extends over 15 amino acids. With V trimmed by 7 bases and J by 8 bases, 8 bases remained unmatched. Germline V gene lookup returns CDR1 MNHNY and CDR2 SVGAGI (reference sequence). CDR3 region: CASKRDRGQKEKLFF. CDR3 sequence (DNA): TGTGCCAGCAAAAGGGACAGGGGGCAAAAAGAAAAACTGTTTTTT.

The rearrangement links TRBV5-1 to TRBJ1-1; no clear D. This CDR3 region has 14 residues. V was shortened by 0 bases and J by 1 base, with 7 bases between the two germline ends. Germline loops: CDR1 SGHRS, CDR2 YFSETQ. The CDR3 spells CASSLDSGNTEAFF. CDR3 DNA: TGCGCCAGCAGCTTGGATTCAGGGAACACTGAAGCTTTCTTT.

A single count supports this clone. The genes are TRBV9 and TRBJ2-1, with 15 bases that match TRBD2. Germline-derived CDR1 and CDR2 are SGDLS and YYNGEE. This CDR3 is 18 amino acids long. With V trimmed by 1 base and J by 7 bases, 9 bases remained unmatched. CDR3 sequence reads: CASSVSRTSGRAINEQFF. For the CDR3, the DNA is TGTGCCAGCAGCGTATCCAGGACTAGCGGGAGGGCGATAAATGAGCAGTTCTTC.

The CDR3 region is CASNGGTTEETQYF. The CDR3 nucleotides read TGTGCCAGTAATGGCGGGACCACGGAGGAGACCCAGTACTTC. The chain has TRBV19 and TRBJ2-5; D perhaps matches TRBD2 (6 bases). The V end was cut by 7 bases, the J end by 5 bases, with 17 bases between. CDR3 length equals 14 residues. Per the germline V gene, CDR1 is LNHDA and CDR2 is SQIVND (reference sequence).

V usage is TRBV7-8 and J usage is TRBJ2-1; the D gene is possibly TRBD1 (5 bases). The CDR3 is 13 amino acids. Germline CDR1 is SGHVS and CDR2 is FQNEAQ. Trimming cost V 5 bases and J 5 bases, with 10 bases left between them. The CDR3 DNA reads as TGTGCCAGCAGCATGGACACCAACAATGAGCAGTTCTTC. This encodes CASSMDTNNEQFF.

The chain couples TRBV25-1 to TRBJ2-1, with 7 bases fitting TRBD2. CDR3 length equals 15 residues. Germline V CDR1 and CDR2: MGHDK, SYGVNS. Trimming removed 1 base from V and 5 bases from J; junction bases left unmatched: 5. As DNA, the CDR3 is TGTGCCAGCAGTGAATGGTCTAGCGGCCACAATGAGCAGTTCTTC. It translates to CASSEWSSGHNEQFF.

The chain is built from TRBV3-1 (or the pseudogene TRBV3-2) and TRBJ2-1, with 12 bases identical to TRBD2. The junction had 9 bases not matched to a gene; V was cut back by 1 base and J by 8 bases. CDR3 size: 17 residues. CDR1 and CDR2 (germline): LGHDT, YNNKEL (reference sequence). The CDR3 sequence is CASSQVLAGGPSDEQFF. CDR3 bases: TGTGCCAGCAGCCAAGTACTAGCGGGAGGCCCCTCGGATGAGCAGTTCTTC.

The rearrangement uses TRBV6-5 and TRBJ1-1; 7 bases fit TRBD1. CDR3 length equals 13 residues. The V and J ends lost 4 bases and 9 bases, in that order; junction bases with no gene match: 8. Per germline, CDR1 MNHEY and CDR2 SVGAGI. The CDR3 sequence is CASSSRVQGKAFF. Here the CDR3 DNA reads TGTGCCAGCAGTTCCCGGGTACAGGGGAAAGCTTTCTTT.

The V and J genes are TRBV5-1 and TRBJ2-3, with TRBD2 identical over 11 bases. The J segment lost 0 bases and the V segment lost 7 bases, leaving 16 bases of the junction unmatched. This CDR3 has 19 residues. Germline V CDR1 and CDR2: SGHRS, YFSETQ. The CDR3 DNA sequence: TGCGCCAGCCTACGGACAGGGTTGACTAGCGGGGTCAGCACAGATACGCAGTATTTT. It codes for CASLRTGLTSGVSTDTQYF.

The chain uses TRBV24-1 and TRBJ2-3, with 10 nucleotides matching TRBD2. Germline lookup yields CDR1 KGHDR and CDR2 SFDVKD. The CDR3 is 19 residues long. V shed 3 bases and J 4 bases; nucleotides not matched to a gene: 15. The CDR3 nucleotides read TGTGCCACCAGTGATCGGACGAATAGCGGGAGGTTTCGCGCAGATACGCAGTATTTT. This translates into CATSDRTNSGRFRADTQYF.

The rearrangement uses TRBV2 and TRBJ2-7; TRBD1 aligns across 8 bases. This CDR3 spans 13 amino acids. CDR1 and CDR2 from the germline V gene are SNHLY and FYNNEI. V trimming: 7 bases; J trimming: 2 bases; junction bases outside the gene matches: 4. CDR3 sequence reads: CASNQGAPYEQYF. CDR3 nucleotides: TGTGCCAGCAACCAGGGGGCTCCCTACGAGCAGTACTTC.

This chain joins TRBV24-1 and TRBJ2-3; no definite D call. There are 12 residues in the CDR3. Germline V gene sequence: CDR1 KGHDR, CDR2 SFDVKD. Trimming left V 4 bases short and J 9 bases short, with 10 bases between. The CDR3: CATSDRVRTQYF. CDR3 DNA: TGTGCCACCAGTGACCGGGTTCGGACGCAGTATTTT.

The gene calls are TRBV5-1 and TRBJ1-1, with D perhaps matching TRBD1 (5 bases). V lost 4 bases and J lost 4, with 17 bases in between. This CDR3 has 15 amino acids. Germline loops: CDR1 SGHRS, CDR2 YFSETQ. CDR3 bases: TGCGCCAGCAGCCGGACCGGACGGGGGAGCACTGAAGCTTTCTTT. As protein: CASSRTGRGSTEAFF.

This chain connects TRBV7-8 to TRBJ2-1, with TRBD2 matching 10 bases. Germline V gives CDR1 SGHVS, CDR2 FQNEAQ. This CDR3 has 17 residues. Unmatched junction bases numbered 7, after V lost 1 base and J lost 4 bases. The CDR3 DNA is TGTGCCAGCAGCTTAGAGGCTAGCGGGAGCCTATACAATGAGCAGTTCTTC. This codes for CASSLEASGSLYNEQFF.